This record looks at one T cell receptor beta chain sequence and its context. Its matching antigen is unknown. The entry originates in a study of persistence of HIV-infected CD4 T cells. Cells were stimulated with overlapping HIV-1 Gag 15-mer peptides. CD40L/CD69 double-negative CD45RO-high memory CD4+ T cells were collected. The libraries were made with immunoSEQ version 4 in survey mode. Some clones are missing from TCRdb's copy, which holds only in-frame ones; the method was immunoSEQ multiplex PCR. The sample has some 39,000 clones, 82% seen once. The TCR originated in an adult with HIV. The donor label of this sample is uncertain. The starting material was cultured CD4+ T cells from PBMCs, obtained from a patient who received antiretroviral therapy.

Written as DNA, the CDR3 is TGCGCCAGCAGCCTGACGATGAACACTGAAGCTTTCTTT. Translation gives CASSLTMNTEAFF. V is TRBV5-1 and J is TRBJ1-1; D gene unclear. Germline CDR1 is SGHRS and CDR2 is YFSETQ. The V end lost 4 bases, the J end lost 0 bases, and 7 bases lay between the germline ends. The CDR3 extends over 13 amino acids.